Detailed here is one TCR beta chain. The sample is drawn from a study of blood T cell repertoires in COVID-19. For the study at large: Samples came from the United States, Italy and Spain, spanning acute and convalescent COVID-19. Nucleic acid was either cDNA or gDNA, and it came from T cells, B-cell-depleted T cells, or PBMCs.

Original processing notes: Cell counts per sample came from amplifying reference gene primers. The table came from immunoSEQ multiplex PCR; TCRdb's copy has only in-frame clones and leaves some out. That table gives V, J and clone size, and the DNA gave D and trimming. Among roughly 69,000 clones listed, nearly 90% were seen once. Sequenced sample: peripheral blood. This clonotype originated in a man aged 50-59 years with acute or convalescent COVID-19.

The CDR3 sequence: CASSVGTRGGNNEQFF. The CDR3 DNA follows: TGTGCCAGCAGCGTAGGAACGCGGGGGGGGAACAATGAGCAGTTCTTC. J is TRBJ2-1 and V is TRBV9, with 9 bases aligning to TRBD2. The ends lost 0 bases at V and 5 bases at J; junction bases unmatched: 6. The CDR3 length is 16 residues. CDR1 SGDLS and CDR2 YYNGEE come from the germline V gene.